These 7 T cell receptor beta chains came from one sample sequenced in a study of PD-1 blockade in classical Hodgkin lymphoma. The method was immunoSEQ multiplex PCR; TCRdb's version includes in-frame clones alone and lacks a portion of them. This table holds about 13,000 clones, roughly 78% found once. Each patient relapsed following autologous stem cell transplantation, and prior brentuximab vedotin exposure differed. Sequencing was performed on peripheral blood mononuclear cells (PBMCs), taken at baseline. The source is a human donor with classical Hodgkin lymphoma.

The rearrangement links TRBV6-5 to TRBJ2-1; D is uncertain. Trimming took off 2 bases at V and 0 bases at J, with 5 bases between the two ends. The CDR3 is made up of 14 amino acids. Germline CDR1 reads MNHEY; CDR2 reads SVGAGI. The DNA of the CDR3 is TGTGCCAGCAGTTACCTGGACTCCTACAATGAGCAGTTCTTC. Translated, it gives CASSYLDSYNEQFF.

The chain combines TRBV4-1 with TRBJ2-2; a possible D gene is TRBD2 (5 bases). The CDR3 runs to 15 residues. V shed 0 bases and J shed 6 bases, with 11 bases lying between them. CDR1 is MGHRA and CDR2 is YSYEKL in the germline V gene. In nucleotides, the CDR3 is TGCGCCAGCAGCCAAGAGGACTGGAGACCCGGGGAGCTGTTTTTT. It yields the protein CASSQEDWRPGELFF.

The CDR3 loop reads CASSQTGNSNQPQHF. The CDR3 coding sequence is TGTGCCAGCAGCCAGACGGGGAATAGCAATCAGCCCCAGCATTTT. V gene TRBV4-2 combines with J gene TRBJ1-5, with D unresolved. In germline, CDR1 is LGHNA, CDR2 YNFKEQ. Between the trimmed V and J ends, which lost 3 bases and 0 bases, there was a span of 9 bases. The CDR3 is made up of 15 amino acids.

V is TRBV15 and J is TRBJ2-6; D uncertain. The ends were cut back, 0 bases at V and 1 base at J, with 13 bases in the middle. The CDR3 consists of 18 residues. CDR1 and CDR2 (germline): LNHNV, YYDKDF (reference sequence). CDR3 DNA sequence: TGTGCCACCAGCAGAGAGGCTTTTCGGGTTTCTGGGGCCAACGTCCTGACTTTC. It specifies CATSREAFRVSGANVLTF.

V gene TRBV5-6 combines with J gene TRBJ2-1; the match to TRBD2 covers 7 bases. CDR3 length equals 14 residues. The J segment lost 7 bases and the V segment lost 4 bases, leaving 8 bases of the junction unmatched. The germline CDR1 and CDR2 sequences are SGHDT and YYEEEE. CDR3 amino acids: CASSKSSGANEQFF. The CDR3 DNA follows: TGTGCCAGCAGCAAATCCAGCGGGGCGAATGAGCAGTTCTTC.

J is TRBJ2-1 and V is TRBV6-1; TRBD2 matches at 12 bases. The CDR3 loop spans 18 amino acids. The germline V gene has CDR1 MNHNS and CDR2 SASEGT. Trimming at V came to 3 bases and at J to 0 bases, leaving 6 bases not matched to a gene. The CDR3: CASSETSGGMSSYNEQFF. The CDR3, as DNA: TGTGCCAGCAGTGAGACTAGCGGGGGAATGAGCTCCTACAATGAGCAGTTCTTC.

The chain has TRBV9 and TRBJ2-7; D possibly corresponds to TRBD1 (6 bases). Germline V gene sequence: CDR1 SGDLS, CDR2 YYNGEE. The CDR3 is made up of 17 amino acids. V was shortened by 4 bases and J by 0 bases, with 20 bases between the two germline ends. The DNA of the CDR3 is TGTGCCAGCAGCCCACGGTGGGACACCGGCATCTCCTACGAGCAGTACTTC. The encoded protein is CASSPRWDTGISYEQYF.